Listed below are T cell receptor beta chains from one sample, sequenced in a study of post-analysis software for immune sequencing data. TCRdb called the PCR reads again in MiXCR, with one record for every CDR3 protein. This repertoire shows 150,000 to 200,000 distinct CDR3 sequences, 25% to 35% found once; its top ten account for 1.5%. Sequenced material: blood. The source of these receptors is a girl aged 10 to 17 with multiple sclerosis. The CDR3 runs from the conserved cysteine through the conserved F or W. The D gene is left open where the match is weak. Where a row states a size, it is once, few, many or the class of an expanded clone; other rows omit it.

v_gene	abundance	d_gene	j_gene	CDR3nt	CDR3aa
TRBV6-2/TRBV6-3	NA	TRBD1	TRBJ1-5	TGTGCCAGCAGAGGGACAGGGGTTAGCAATCAGCCCCAGCATTTT	CASRGTGVSNQPQHF
TRBV6-5	NA	NA	TRBJ1-6	TGTGCCAGCAGTTACCGCGGTAGGGTCAATAATTCACCCCTCCACTTT	CASSYRGRVNNSPLHF
TRBV12-3/TRBV12-4	NA	NA	TRBJ1-1	TGTGCCAGCAGTCCCTATACAACTGAAGCTTTCTTT	CASSPYTTEAFF
TRBV5-4	NA	NA	TRBJ1-2	TGTGCCAGCACCCACAAGGGGGGCCTGTATGGCTACACCTTC	CASTHKGGLYGYTF
TRBV5-1	NA	NA	TRBJ2-1	TGCGCCAGCAACATCAGCCGCAACAATGAGCAGTTCTTC	CASNISRNNEQFF
TRBV5-6	NA	TRBD2	TRBJ2-3	TGTGCCAGCAGCCCGGGACTAGCGGGGCCAGATACGCAGTATTTT	CASSPGLAGPDTQYF
TRBV5-1	many	NA	TRBJ2-7	TGCGCCAGCAGCTTCGCCCCCGGGACGGACGACGAGCAGTACTTC	CASSFAPGTDDEQYF
TRBV7-3	few	NA	TRBJ1-6	TGTGCCAGCAGTAAGGGCCAGGGGACACCCCCCCACTTT	CASSKGQGTPPHF
TRBV7-9	NA	TRBD2	TRBJ2-1	TGTGCCAGCAGCCACGAATTAGCGGGAGAAGGATCCTACGAGCAGTTCTTC	CASSHELAGEGSYEQFF
TRBV2	NA	TRBD1	TRBJ2-4	TGTGCCAGCACACCTGACAGGGGTCGGGGCATTCAGTACTTC	CASTPDRGRGIQYF
TRBV12-3/TRBV12-4	once	NA	TRBJ1-3	TGTGCCAGCAGTTTAGCAGGTTTTTCTGGAAACACCATATATTTT	CASSLAGFSGNTIYF
TRBV9	NA	NA	TRBJ1-5	TGTGCCAGCAGCCAAGGACAGCATCAGCCCCAGCATTTT	CASSQGQHQPQHF
TRBV7-2	few	TRBD2	TRBJ2-5	TGTGCCAGCAGCCCGGTCCTGGGACTAGCTGGGACCCAGTACTTC	CASSPVLGLAGTQYF
TRBV12-3/TRBV12-4	few	NA	TRBJ1-1	TGTGCCAGCAGTTTGGGGGGTGATAAAGCTTTCTTT	CASSLGGDKAFF
TRBV28	few	NA	TRBJ1-4	TGTGCCAGCAGAAGCAGGGTTTGGGAAAAACTGTTTTTT	CASRSRVWEKLFF
TRBV28	few	TRBD1	TRBJ1-1	TGTGCCAGCAGTTTGCCGATACAGGGGGGCACTGAAGCTTTCTTT	CASSLPIQGGTEAFF
TRBV12-3/TRBV12-4	many	NA	TRBJ1-2	TGTGCCAGCAGTGGACAGCTCCGATATGGCTACACCTTC	CASSGQLRYGYTF
TRBV20-1	NA	NA	TRBJ2-3	TGCAGTGCCCTTGGTGCGGGAGATACGCAGTATTTT	CSALGAGDTQYF
TRBV9	NA	TRBD2	TRBJ2-7	TGTGCCAGCAGCGTAGGGGGGGGCGAGCAGTACTTC	CASSVGGGEQYF
TRBV27	NA	TRBD1	TRBJ1-4	TGTGCCAGCAGACCCGGACAGGGGGATTTCGATGAAAAACTGTTTTTT	CASRPGQGDFDEKLFF
TRBV12-3/TRBV12-4	NA	NA	TRBJ1-3	TGTGCCAGCAGGCCCTTCCGGGAGGGCTGGGAAGGAAACACCATATATTTT	CASRPFREGWEGNTIYF
TRBV5-1	NA	TRBD1	TRBJ1-1	TGCGCCAGCAGCCCCGGGACAGGGTACAATGAAGCTTTCTTT	CASSPGTGYNEAFF
TRBV15	many	NA	TRBJ2-3	TGTGCCACCAGCAGTAGGCGGGATACGCAGTATTTT	CATSSRRDTQYF
TRBV2	NA	TRBD2	TRBJ2-1	TGTGCCAGCAGCATTCTAGCGGGAGGGCCGTACAATGAGCAGTTCTTC	CASSILAGGPYNEQFF
TRBV3-1	many	NA	TRBJ2-5	TGTGCCAGCAGCTATACAAAGACCCAGTACTTC	CASSYTKTQYF
TRBV30	NA	NA	TRBJ1-1	TGTGCCTGGATGATGGAAGGGAACGCTGAAGCTTTCTTT	CAWMMEGNAEAFF
TRBV4-1	many	NA	TRBJ1-2	TGCGCCAGCAGCCTAGTCCGGGCTACGCCTAACTATGGCTACACCTTC	CASSLVRATPNYGYTF
TRBV28	few	NA	TRBJ1-1	TGTGCCAGCAGTTTGGCCCCGGCGCTCCAAGCTTTCTTT	CASSLAPALQAFF
TRBV5-1	NA	NA	TRBJ1-1	TGCGCCAGCAGCTTCGCTAGGACGGCTCGAAGTTCGAACACTGAAGCTTTCTTT	CASSFARTARSSNTEAFF
TRBV4-1	once	NA	TRBJ2-1	TGCGCCAGCAGCCTATTACTGCCTAGCAACAATGAGCAGTTCTTC	CASSLLLPSNNEQFF
TRBV3-1	NA	NA	TRBJ2-5	TGTGCCAGCAGCCAACGGGACTTCCAAGAGACCCAGTACTTC	CASSQRDFQETQYF
TRBV7-9	few	NA	TRBJ1-1	TGTGCCAGCAGCCAGACTCAGGGCACTGAAGCTTTCTTT	CASSQTQGTEAFF
TRBV20-1	NA	NA	TRBJ1-2	TGCAGTGCACCCCTTCCTTATGGCTACACCTTC	CSAPLPYGYTF
TRBV20-1	few	NA	TRBJ2-1	TGCAGTGCGCGGCTTTCCTACAATGAGCAGTTCTTC	CSARLSYNEQFF
TRBV29-1	NA	TRBD1	TRBJ1-1	TGCAGCGGAGTGACAGGGGGCGCGGGCACTGAAGCTTTCTTT	CSGVTGGAGTEAFF
TRBV7-2	NA	TRBD1	TRBJ2-3	TGTGCCAGCAGCTTAGCGTGGGGGGACAGGGGCACAGATACGCAGTATTTT	CASSLAWGDRGTDTQYF
TRBV9	few	TRBD2	TRBJ2-1	TGTGCCAGCAGCGACCCCCTAGCGGGAGGGCCCGATGAGCAGTTCTTC	CASSDPLAGGPDEQFF
TRBV12-3/TRBV12-4	NA	TRBD1	TRBJ2-3	TGTGCCAGCAGCCTCCTTGACAGGGGTTCAGATGCGCAGTATTTT	CASSLLDRGSDAQYF
TRBV7-2	once	TRBD2	TRBJ2-7	TGTGCCAGCCGCCCCGGGACTACCTCCTACGAGCAGTACTTC	CASRPGTTSYEQYF